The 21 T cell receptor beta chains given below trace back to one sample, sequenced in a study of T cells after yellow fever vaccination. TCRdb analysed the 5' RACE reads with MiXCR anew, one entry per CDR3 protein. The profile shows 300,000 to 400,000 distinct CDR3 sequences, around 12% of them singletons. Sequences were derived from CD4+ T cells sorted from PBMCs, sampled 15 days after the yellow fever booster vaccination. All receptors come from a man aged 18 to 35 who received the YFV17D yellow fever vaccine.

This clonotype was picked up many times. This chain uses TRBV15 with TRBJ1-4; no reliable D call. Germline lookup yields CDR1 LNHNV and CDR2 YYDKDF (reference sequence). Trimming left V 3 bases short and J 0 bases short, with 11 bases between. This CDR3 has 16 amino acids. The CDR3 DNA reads TGTGCCACCAGCAGGACCCTTATAGCAACTAATGAAAAACTGTTTTTT. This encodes CATSRTLIATNEKLFF.

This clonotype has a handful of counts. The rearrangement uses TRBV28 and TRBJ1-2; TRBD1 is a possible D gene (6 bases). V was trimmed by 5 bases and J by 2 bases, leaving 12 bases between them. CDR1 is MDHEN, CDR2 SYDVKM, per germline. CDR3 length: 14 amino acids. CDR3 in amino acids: CASSTSGANYGYTF. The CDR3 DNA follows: TGTGCCAGCAGTACCTCAGGGGCAAACTATGGCTACACCTTC.

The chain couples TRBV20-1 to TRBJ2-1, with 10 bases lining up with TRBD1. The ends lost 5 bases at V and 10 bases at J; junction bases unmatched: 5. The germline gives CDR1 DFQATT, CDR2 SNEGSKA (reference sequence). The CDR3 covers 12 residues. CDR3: CSAPTGGGEQFF. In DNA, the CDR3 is TGCAGTGCTCCGACAGGGGGCGGGGAGCAGTTCTTC.

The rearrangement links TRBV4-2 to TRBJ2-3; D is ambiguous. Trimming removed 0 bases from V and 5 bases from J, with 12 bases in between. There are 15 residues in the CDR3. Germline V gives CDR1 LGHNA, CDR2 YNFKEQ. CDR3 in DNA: TGTGCCAGCAGCCAAGATGAAGGGTTCGGAGATACGCAGTATTTT. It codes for CASSQDEGFGDTQYF.

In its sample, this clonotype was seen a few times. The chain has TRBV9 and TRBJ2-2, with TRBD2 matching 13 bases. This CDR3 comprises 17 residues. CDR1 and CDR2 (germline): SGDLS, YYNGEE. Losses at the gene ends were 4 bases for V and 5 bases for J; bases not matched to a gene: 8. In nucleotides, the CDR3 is TGTGCCAGCAGCCCTACTAGCGGGGGGGCGTGGACCGGGGAGCTGTTTTTT. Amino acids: CASSPTSGGAWTGELFF.

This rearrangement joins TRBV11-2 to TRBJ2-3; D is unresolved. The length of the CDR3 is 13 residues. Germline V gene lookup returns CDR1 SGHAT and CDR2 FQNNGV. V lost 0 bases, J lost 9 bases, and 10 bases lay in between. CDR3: CASSLERLETQYF. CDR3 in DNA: TGTGCCAGCAGCTTAGAACGGCTAGAGACGCAGTATTTT.

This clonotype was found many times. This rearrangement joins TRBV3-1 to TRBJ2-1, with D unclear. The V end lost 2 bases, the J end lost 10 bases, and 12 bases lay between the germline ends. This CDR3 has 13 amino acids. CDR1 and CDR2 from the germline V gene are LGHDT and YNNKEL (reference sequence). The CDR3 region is CASSQIGVDEQFF. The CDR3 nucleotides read TGTGCCAGCAGCCAAATTGGCGTGGACGAGCAGTTCTTC.

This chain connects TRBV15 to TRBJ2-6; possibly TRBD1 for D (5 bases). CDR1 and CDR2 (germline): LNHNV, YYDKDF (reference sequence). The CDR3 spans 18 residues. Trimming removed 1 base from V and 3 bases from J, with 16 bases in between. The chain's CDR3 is CATSRGLPGNGGANVLTF. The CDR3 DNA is TGTGCCACCAGCAGAGGTCTGCCAGGGAATGGTGGGGCCAACGTCCTGACTTTC.

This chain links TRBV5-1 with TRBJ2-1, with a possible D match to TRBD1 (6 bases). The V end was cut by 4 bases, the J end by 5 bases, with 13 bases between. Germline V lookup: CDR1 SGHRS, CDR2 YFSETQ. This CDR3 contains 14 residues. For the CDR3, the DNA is TGCGCCAGCAGCCCTAGACAGGCCCACAATGAGCAGTTCTTC. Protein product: CASSPRQAHNEQFF. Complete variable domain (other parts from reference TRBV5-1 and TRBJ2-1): KAGVTQTPRYLIKTRGQQVTLSCSPISGHRSVSWYQQTPGQGLQFLFEYFSETQRNKGNFPGRFSGRQFSNSRSEMNVSTLELGDSALYLCASSPRQAHNEQFFGPGTRLTVL.

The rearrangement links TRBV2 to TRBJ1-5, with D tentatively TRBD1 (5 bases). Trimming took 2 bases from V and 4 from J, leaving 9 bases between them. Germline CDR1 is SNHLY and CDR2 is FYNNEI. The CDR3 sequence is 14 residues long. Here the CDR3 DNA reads TGTGCCAGCAGTGAACTGGCAGGGAATCAGCCCCAGCATTTT. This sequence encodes CASSELAGNQPQHF. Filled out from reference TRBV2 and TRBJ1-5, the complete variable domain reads EPEVTQTPSHQVTQMGQEVILRCVPISNHLYFYWYRQILGQKVEFLVSFYNNEISEKSEIFDDQFSVERPDGSNFTLKIRSTKLEDSAMYFCASSELAGNQPQHFGDGTRLSIL.

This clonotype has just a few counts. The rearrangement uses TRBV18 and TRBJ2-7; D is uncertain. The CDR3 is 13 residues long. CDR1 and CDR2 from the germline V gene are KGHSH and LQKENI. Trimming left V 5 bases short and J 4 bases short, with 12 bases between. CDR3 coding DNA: TGTGCCAGCTCAGGACCTTTGGGATACGAGCAGTACGTC. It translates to CASSGPLGYEQYV.

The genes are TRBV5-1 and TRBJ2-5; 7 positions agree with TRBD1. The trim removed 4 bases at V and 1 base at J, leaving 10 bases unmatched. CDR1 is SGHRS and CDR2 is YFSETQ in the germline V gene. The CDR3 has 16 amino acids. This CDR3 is CASSGGQLTFQETQYF. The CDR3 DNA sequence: TGCGCCAGCAGCGGGGGACAGTTGACCTTCCAAGAGACCCAGTACTTC.

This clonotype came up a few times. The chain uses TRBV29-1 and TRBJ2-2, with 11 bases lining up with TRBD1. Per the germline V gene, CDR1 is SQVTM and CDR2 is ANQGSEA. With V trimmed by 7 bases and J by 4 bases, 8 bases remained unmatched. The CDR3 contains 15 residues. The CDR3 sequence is CSGGPGQGGTGELFF. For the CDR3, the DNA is TGCAGCGGGGGACCGGGACAGGGGGGCACCGGGGAGCTGTTTTTT.

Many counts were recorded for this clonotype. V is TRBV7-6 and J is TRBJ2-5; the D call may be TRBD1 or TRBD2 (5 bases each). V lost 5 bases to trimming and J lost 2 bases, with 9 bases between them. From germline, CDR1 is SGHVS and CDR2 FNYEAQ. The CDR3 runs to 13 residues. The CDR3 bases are TGTGCCAGCAGCATGGGACGGCAAGAGACCCAGTACTTC. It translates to CASSMGRQETQYF. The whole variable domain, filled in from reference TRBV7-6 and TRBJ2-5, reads GAGVSQSPRYKVTKRGQDVALRCDPISGHVSLYWYRQALGQGPEFLTYFNYEAQQDKSGLPNDRFSAERPEGSISTLTIQRTEQRDSAMYRCASSMGRQETQYFGPGTRLLVL.

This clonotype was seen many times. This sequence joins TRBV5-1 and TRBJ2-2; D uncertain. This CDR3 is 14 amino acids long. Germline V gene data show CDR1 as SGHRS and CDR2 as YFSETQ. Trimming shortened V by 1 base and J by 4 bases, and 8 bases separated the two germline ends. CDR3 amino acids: CASSLWQSTGELFF. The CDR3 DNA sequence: TGCGCCAGCAGCTTGTGGCAGTCCACCGGGGAGCTGTTTTTT.

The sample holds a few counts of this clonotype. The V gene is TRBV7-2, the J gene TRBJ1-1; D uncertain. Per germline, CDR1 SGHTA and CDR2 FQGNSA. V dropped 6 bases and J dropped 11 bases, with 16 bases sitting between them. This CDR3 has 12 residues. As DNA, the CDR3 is TGTGCCAGCAGGGTCAAACCAGGACCGGCTTTCTTT. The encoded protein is CASRVKPGPAFF.

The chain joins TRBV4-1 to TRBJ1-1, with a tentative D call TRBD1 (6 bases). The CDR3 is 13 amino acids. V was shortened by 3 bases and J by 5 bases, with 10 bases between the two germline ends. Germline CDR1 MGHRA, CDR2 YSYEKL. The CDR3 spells CASSHSRGTEAFF. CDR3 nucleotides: TGCGCCAGCAGCCACTCCAGGGGTACTGAAGCTTTCTTT.

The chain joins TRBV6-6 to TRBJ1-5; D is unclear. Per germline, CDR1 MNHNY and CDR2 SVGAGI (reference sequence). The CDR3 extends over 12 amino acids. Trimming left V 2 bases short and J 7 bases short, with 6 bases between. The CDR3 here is CASSYKGQPQHF. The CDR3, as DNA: TGTGCCAGCAGTTACAAGGGACAGCCCCAGCATTTT.

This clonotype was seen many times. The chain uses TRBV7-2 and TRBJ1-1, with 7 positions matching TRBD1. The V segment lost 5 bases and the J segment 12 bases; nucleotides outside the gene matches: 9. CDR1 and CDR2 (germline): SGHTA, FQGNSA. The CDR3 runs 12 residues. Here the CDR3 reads CASSPMGQRTFF. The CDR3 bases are TGTGCCAGCAGCCCCATGGGACAGCGAACTTTCTTT. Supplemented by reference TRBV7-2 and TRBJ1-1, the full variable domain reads GAGVSQSPSNKVTEKGKDVELRCDPISGHTALYWYRQSLGQGLEFLIYFQGNSAPDKSGLPSDRFSAERTGGSVSTLTIQRTQQEDSAVYLCASSPMGQRTFFGQGTRLTVV.

The CDR3 sequence is CAISEVGNQPQHF. In DNA form, the CDR3 reads TGTGCCATCAGTGAGGTAGGGAATCAGCCCCAGCATTTT. The chain couples TRBV10-3 to TRBJ1-5; D is unclear. The germline V gene encodes CDR1 ENHRY and CDR2 SYGVKD. CDR3 length: 13 residues. V was pared by 2 bases and J by 4 bases, with 6 bases between.

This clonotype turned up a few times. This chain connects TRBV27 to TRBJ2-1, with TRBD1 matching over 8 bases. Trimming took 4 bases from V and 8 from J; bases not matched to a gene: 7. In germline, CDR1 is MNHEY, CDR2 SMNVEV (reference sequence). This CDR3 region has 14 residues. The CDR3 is CASSSRGRGDEQFF. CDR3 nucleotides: TGTGCCAGCAGTTCCAGGGGGCGCGGAGATGAGCAGTTCTTC.